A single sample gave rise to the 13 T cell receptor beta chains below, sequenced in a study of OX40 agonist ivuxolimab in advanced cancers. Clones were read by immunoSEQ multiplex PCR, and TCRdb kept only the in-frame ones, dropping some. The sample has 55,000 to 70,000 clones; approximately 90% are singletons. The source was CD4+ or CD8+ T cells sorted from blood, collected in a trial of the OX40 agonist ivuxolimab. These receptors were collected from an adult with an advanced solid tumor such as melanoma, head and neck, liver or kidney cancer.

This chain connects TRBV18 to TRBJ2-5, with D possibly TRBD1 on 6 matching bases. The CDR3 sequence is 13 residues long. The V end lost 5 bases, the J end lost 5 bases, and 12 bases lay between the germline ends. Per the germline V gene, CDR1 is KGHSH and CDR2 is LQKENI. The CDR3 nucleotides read TGTGCCAGCTCATCCGGGACAAGGGAGACCCAGTACTTC. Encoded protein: CASSSGTRETQYF.

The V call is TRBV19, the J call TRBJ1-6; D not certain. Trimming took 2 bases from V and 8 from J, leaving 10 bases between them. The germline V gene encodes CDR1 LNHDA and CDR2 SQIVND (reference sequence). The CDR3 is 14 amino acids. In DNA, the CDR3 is TGTGCCAGTAGTATACGAGGGCAGGATTCACCCCTCCACTTT. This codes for CASSIRGQDSPLHF. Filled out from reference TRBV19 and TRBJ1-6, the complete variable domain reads DGGITQSPKYLFRKEGQNVTLSCEQNLNHDAMYWYRQDPGQGLRLIYYSQIVNDFQKGDIAEGYSVSREKKESFPLTVTSAQKNPTAFYLCASSIRGQDSPLHFGNGTRLTVT.

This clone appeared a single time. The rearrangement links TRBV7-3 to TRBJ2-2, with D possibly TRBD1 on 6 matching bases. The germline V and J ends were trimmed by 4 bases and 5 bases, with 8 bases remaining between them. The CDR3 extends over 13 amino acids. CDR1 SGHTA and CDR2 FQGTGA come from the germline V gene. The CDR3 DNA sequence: TGTGCCAGCAGCTCACAGGGTACCGGGGAGCTGTTTTTT. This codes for CASSSQGTGELFF.

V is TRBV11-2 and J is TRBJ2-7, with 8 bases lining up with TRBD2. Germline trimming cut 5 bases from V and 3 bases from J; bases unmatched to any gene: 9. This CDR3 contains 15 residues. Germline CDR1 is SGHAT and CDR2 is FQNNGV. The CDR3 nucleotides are TGTGCCAGCAGCCCCGTGGCGGGGGGATTCTACGAGCAGTACTTC. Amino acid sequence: CASSPVAGGFYEQYF.

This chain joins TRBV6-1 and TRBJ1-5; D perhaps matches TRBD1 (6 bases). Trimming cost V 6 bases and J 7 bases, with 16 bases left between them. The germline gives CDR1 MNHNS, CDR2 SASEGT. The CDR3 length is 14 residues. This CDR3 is CASREYTGYQPQHF. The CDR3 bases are TGTGCCAGCAGGGAATATACAGGGTACCAGCCCCAGCATTTT.

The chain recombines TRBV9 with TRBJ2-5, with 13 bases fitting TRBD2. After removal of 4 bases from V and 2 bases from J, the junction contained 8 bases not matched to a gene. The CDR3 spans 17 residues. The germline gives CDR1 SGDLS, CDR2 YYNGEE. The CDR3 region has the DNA TGTGCCAGCAGCACCCAGAGGGGACTAGCGGGACAAGAGACCCAGTACTTC. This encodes CASSTQRGLAGQETQYF. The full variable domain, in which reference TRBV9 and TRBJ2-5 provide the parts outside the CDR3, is DSGVTQTPKHLITATGQRVTLRCSPRSGDLSVYWYQQSLDQGLQFLIQYYNGEERAKGNILERFSAQQFPDLHSELNLSSLELGDSALYFCASSTQRGLAGQETQYFGPGTRLLVL.

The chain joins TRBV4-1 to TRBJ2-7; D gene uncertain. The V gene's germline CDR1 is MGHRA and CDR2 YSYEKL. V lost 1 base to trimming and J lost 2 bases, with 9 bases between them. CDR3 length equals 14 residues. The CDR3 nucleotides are TGCGCCAGCAGCCAAGCCCCCCGGACCTACGAGCAGTACTTC. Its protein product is CASSQAPRTYEQYF.

The CDR3 protein is CASSSRTGGNEQYF. The CDR3 nucleotides are TGTGCCAGCAGCTCCCGGACAGGGGGCAACGAGCAGTACTTC. This chain joins TRBV7-9 and TRBJ2-5; 11 nucleotides line up with TRBD1. The J call may be wrong; the DNA end is better matched by TRBJ2-7. Germline CDR1 SEHNR, CDR2 FQNEAQ (reference sequence). The CDR3 has 14 amino acids.

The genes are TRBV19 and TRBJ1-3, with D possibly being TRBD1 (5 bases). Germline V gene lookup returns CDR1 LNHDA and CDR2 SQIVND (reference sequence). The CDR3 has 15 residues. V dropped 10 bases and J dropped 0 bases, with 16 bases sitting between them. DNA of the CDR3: TGTGCCACTTCGGAGGGGCTCCACTCTGGAAACACCATATATTTT. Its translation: CATSEGLHSGNTIYF. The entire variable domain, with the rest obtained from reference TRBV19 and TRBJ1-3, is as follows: DGGITQSPKYLFRKEGQNVTLSCEQNLNHDAMYWYRQDPGQGLRLIYYSQIVNDFQKGDIAEGYSVSREKKESFPLTVTSAQKNPTAFYLCATSEGLHSGNTIYFGEGSWLTVV.

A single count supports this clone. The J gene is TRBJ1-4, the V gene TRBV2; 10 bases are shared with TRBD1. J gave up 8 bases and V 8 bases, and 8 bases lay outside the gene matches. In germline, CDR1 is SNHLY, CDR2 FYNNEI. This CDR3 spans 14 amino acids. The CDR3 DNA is TGTGCCAGCGAAGGACAGGGGGTGGGAGAAAAACTGTTTTTT. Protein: CASEGQGVGEKLFF.

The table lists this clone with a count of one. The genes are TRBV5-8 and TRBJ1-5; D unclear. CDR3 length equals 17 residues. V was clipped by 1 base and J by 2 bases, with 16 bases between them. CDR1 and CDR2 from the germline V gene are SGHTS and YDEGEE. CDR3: CASSLSRGGWGNQPQHF. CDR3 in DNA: TGTGCCAGCAGCTTGTCCCGCGGAGGATGGGGCAATCAGCCCCAGCATTTT.

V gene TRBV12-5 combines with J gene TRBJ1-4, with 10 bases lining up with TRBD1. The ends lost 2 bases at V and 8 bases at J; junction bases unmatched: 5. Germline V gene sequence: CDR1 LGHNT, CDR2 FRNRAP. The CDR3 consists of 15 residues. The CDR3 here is CASGLLGQGGEKLFF. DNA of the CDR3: TGTGCTAGTGGTTTGTTAGGACAGGGGGGAGAAAAACTGTTTTTT. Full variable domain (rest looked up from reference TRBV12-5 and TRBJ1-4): DARVTQTPRHKVTEMGQEVTMRCQPILGHNTVFWYRQTMMQGLELLAYFRNRAPLDDSGMPKDRFSAEMPDATLATLKIQPSEPRDSAVYFCASGLLGQGGEKLFFGSGTQLSVL.

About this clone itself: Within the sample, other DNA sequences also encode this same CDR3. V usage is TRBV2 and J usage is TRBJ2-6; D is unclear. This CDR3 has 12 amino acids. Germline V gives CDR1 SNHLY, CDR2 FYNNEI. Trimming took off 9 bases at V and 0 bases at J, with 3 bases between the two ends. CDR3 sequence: CARASGANVLTF. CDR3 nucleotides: TGTGCCAGAGCCTCTGGGGCCAACGTCCTGACTTTC. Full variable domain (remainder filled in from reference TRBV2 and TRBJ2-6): EPEVTQTPSHQVTQMGQEVILRCVPISNHLYFYWYRQILGQKVEFLVSFYNNEISEKSEIFDDQFSVERPDGSNFTLKIRSTKLEDSAMYFCARASGANVLTFGAGSRLTVL.